This T cell receptor (beta chain) came from a study of graft-versus-host responses after intestinal transplantation. Clones were read by immunoSEQ multiplex PCR, and TCRdb kept only the in-frame ones, dropping some. The sample comprises over 85,000 clones, 85% to 95% of which are singletons, and roughly 0.17% rests with the top ten. Note on this clone: Its matching antigen is unknown.

This CDR3 is built from 19 residues. The germline gives CDR1 SGHNT, CDR2 YYREEE (reference sequence). Trimming left V 4 bases short and J 7 bases short, with 27 bases between. Sequencing was performed on unstimulated CD4+ T cells sorted from spleen or lymph node cells, taken before transplant. This rearrangement joins TRBV5-4 to TRBJ1-6, with D maybe TRBD1 (6 bases). This sequence originates from a human donor who was the organ donor for an intestinal transplant. This chain's CDR3 is CASSLQHGGKGLQNSPLHF. CDR3 nucleotides: TGTGCCAGCAGCCTTCAGCATGGGGGCAAAGGGCTGCAGAATTCACCCCTCCACTTT.